These 22 T cell receptor beta chains share one sample of origin, sequenced in a study of spatial heterogeneity in lung cancer. Time point reported: blood at routine non-recurrence follow-up after resection. TCRdb reprocessed the 5' RACE reads with MiXCR, giving one entry per CDR3 protein. In the table there are roughly 11,000 distinct CDR3 sequences, roughly a tenth of which are singletons. Sequences were derived from PBMCs, sampled at follow-up. These receptors all come from a female donor with early-stage non-small cell lung cancer.

The V and J genes are TRBV13 and TRBJ2-3; no firm D call. Germline CDR1 is PRHDT and CDR2 is FYEKMQ (reference sequence). This CDR3 comprises 14 residues. V was cut by 1 base and J by 1 base, with 6 bases left in between. The CDR3 DNA reads as TGTGCCAGCAGCTTAGAGGTTGGCACAGATACGCAGTATTTT. It translates to CASSLEVGTDTQYF.

This clonotype occurred many times. This chain links TRBV27 with TRBJ2-1, with D hard to call. Germline loops: CDR1 MNHEY, CDR2 SMNVEV (reference sequence). This CDR3 spans 11 amino acids. V shed 7 bases and J shed 7 bases, with 8 bases lying between them. The CDR3 protein is CASMRSNEQFF. CDR3 DNA: TGTGCCAGCATGCGGTCGAATGAGCAGTTCTTC.

This clonotype showed up many times. The J gene is TRBJ2-1, the V gene TRBV29-1; 14 bases match TRBD2. The CDR3 is made up of 16 amino acids. Germline CDR1 and CDR2: SQVTM and ANQGSEA. The V gene end was trimmed by 3 bases and the J gene end by 6 bases; junction bases not matched to a gene: 7. The CDR3 region has the DNA TGCAGCGTTGAGAGACTAGCGGGAGGGCCAGGCAATGAGCAGTTCTTC. This sequence encodes CSVERLAGGPGNEQFF.

The table lists this clonotype with many counts. As DNA, the CDR3 is TGCGCCAGCGAGGCGCGGGGGGACAATGAGCAGTTCTTC. Its protein is CASEARGDNEQFF. The chain links TRBV23-1 to TRBJ2-1; 8 bases fit TRBD2. TRBV23-1 has ORF status, its function being uncertain. V lost 8 bases, J lost 5 bases, and 5 bases stayed unmatched. The CDR3 spans 13 residues.

The chain carries TRBV2 and TRBJ2-1; D possibly corresponds to TRBD1 (6 bases). The CDR3 spans 14 residues. CDR1 and CDR2 from the germline V gene are SNHLY and FYNNEI. The V gene lost 5 bases and the J gene lost 13 bases, with 21 bases spanning the gap. This chain's CDR3 is CASSQEGVSAVQFF. CDR3 bases: TGTGCCAGCAGTCAAGAGGGGGTCTCAGCCGTCCAGTTCTTC. Full variable domain (missing parts from reference TRBV2 and TRBJ2-1): EPEVTQTPSHQVTQMGQEVILRCVPISNHLYFYWYRQILGQKVEFLVSFYNNEISEKSEIFDDQFSVERPDGSNFTLKIRSTKLEDSAMYFCASSQEGVSAVQFFGPGTRLTVL.

This clonotype was found many times. The chain uses TRBV27 and TRBJ2-2; maybe TRBD2 (6 bases). Trimming took 0 bases from V and 2 from J, leaving 16 bases between them. Germline CDR1 and CDR2: MNHEY and SMNVEV (reference sequence). CDR3 size: 18 residues. The CDR3 DNA is TGTGCCAGCAGTTTATCGACTAGGCTTCTAGTCAACACCGGGGAGCTGTTTTTT. It codes for CASSLSTRLLVNTGELFF.

This clonotype has ten or more counts. The chain joins TRBV5-6 to TRBJ2-1, with 14 bases aligning to TRBD2. V gave up 4 bases and J gave up 7 bases; unmatched junction bases: 10. This CDR3 spans 17 amino acids. CDR1 SGHDT and CDR2 YYEEEE come from the germline V gene. Written as DNA, the CDR3 is TGTGCCAGCAGCGACAGACTAGCGGGGGGGCCGTGGAATGAGCAGTTCTTC. Encoded protein: CASSDRLAGGPWNEQFF.

This clonotype was counted ten times or more. The V call is TRBV29-1, the J call TRBJ2-7; 7 bases agree with TRBD1. Trimming removed 4 bases from V and 2 bases from J; junction bases left unmatched: 5. CDR3 length: 13 residues. Germline CDR1 and CDR2: SQVTM and ANQGSEA. The CDR3 DNA reads TGCAGCGTTGTAGGGCAGGGGGCCTACGAGCAGTACTTC. Encoded protein: CSVVGQGAYEQYF.

The chain recombines TRBV29-1 with TRBJ2-5, with D possibly matching TRBD2 (6 bases). The V gene lost 6 bases and the J gene lost 1 base, with 24 bases spanning the gap. CDR3 length equals 17 residues. Per germline, CDR1 SQVTM and CDR2 ANQGSEA. The CDR3 DNA reads as TGCAGCGTGGACCGGGACTCCGAACCTCGGGGCCAAGAGACCCAGTACTTC. Translated: CSVDRDSEPRGQETQYF. The full variable domain, completed using reference TRBV29-1 and TRBJ2-5, is SAVISQKPSRDICQRGTSLTIQCQVDSQVTMMFWYRQQPGQSLTLIATANQGSEATYESGFVIDKFPISRPNLTFSTLTVSNMSPEDSSIYLCSVDRDSEPRGQETQYFGPGTRLLVL.

The sample holds many counts of this clonotype. The rearrangement links TRBV5-1 to TRBJ1-2; 8 bases are a match to TRBD1. V gave up 0 bases and J gave up 10 bases; unmatched junction bases: 5. The CDR3 sequence is 13 residues long. The germline V gene has CDR1 SGHRS and CDR2 YFSETQ. The CDR3 DNA reads TGCGCCAGCAGCTTGGTGGGACAGGCAAACTACACCTTC. Amino acids: CASSLVGQANYTF.

This clonotype has a count of ten or more. V usage is TRBV7-7 and J usage is TRBJ2-2; 12 bases map to TRBD1. V lost 8 bases, J lost 6 bases, and 7 bases stayed unmatched. Germline lookup yields CDR1 SSHAT and CDR2 FNYEAQ (reference sequence). CDR3 length: 15 residues. The DNA of the CDR3 is TGTGCCAGCGCTTTCGGGACAGGGGGCCCCGGGGAGCTGTTTTTT. Residues: CASAFGTGGPGELFF.

This clonotype was observed at least ten times. CDR3 in amino acids: CASSLSGGTGELFF. CDR3 DNA: TGCGCCAGCAGCTTGTCAGGGGGAACCGGGGAGCTGTTTTTT. This chain joins TRBV5-1 and TRBJ2-2; 7 nucleotides align to TRBD1. The V segment lost 1 base and the J segment 5 bases; nucleotides outside the gene matches: 2. This CDR3 is 14 amino acids long. In germline, CDR1 is SGHRS, CDR2 YFSETQ.

Many counts were recorded for this clonotype. The gene calls are TRBV20-1 and TRBJ2-3; the D gene is possibly TRBD2 (6 bases). V was cut by 0 bases and J by 1 base, with 14 bases left in between. This CDR3 has 16 residues. Germline V lookup: CDR1 DFQATT, CDR2 SNEGSKA (reference sequence). The CDR3 sequence is CSARDRLVAGTDTQYF. The CDR3 nucleotides are TGCAGTGCTAGAGACCGACTAGTCGCGGGCACAGATACGCAGTATTTT.

At least ten counts were recorded for this clonotype. This chain joins TRBV18 and TRBJ2-1; D remains ambiguous. V was shortened by 3 bases and J by 8 bases, with 8 bases between the two germline ends. The CDR3 is made up of 12 amino acids. Germline CDR1 KGHSH, CDR2 LQKENI. CDR3 bases: TGTGCCAGCTCACCGGCAGGCTATGAGCAGTTCTTC. Translated, it gives CASSPAGYEQFF.

This clonotype rates as medium-sized. At one boundary the junction diverges from the germline segment, which might be a read error. The rearrangement uses TRBV7-7 and TRBJ2-5; TRBD2 agrees at 10 bases. CDR1 is SSHAT, CDR2 FNYEAQ, per germline (reference sequence). This CDR3 has 17 amino acids. CDR3 region: CASSLEYSLAGEETQYF. CDR3 in DNA: TGTGCTAGCAGCTTAGAGTATTCGCTAGCGGGGGAAGAGACCCAGTACTTC.

This clonotype counts as medium-sized. J is TRBJ2-1 and V is TRBV18; D is unclear. The length of the CDR3 is 15 residues. Germline V lookup: CDR1 KGHSH, CDR2 LQKENI. The V and J ends lost 3 bases and 2 bases respectively, with 11 bases between them. As DNA, the CDR3 is TGTGCCAGCTCACCTGCGGAAGCGCCCTACAATGAGCAGTTCTTC. This codes for CASSPAEAPYNEQFF.

This clonotype was observed many times. This sequence joins TRBV24-1 and TRBJ2-3; D is perhaps TRBD1 (5 bases). The CDR3 extends over 15 amino acids. The germline gives CDR1 KGHDR, CDR2 SFDVKD. V was clipped by 4 bases and J by 3 bases, with 13 bases between them. This chain's CDR3 is CATSDQGTQTDTQYF. CDR3 nucleotide sequence: TGTGCCACCAGTGACCAGGGAACGCAGACAGATACGCAGTATTTT.

As to this clonotype: This could be a read error, since a much larger clone is one nucleotide away. This chain links TRBV28 with TRBJ2-1; TRBD1 or TRBD2 may be the D gene (6 bases each). The CDR3 has 14 amino acids. Germline loops: CDR1 MDHEN, CDR2 SYDVKM. The CDR3 protein is CASNHQGTHPSGYF. CDR3 DNA: TGTGCCAGCAATCATCAGGGGACCCACCCGAGCGGGTACTTC.

This clonotype was seen a few times. This chain joins TRBV4-3 and TRBJ2-2, with D unresolved. Germline CDR1 reads LGHNA; CDR2 reads YSLEER. The CDR3 extends over 17 amino acids. V lost 0 bases and J 1 base, leaving 12 bases between the germline ends. The CDR3 spells CASSQEIVRRNTGELFF. The CDR3 bases are TGCGCCAGCAGCCAAGAAATTGTTCGGCGGAACACCGGGGAGCTGTTTTTT.

This clonotype was recorded many times. The chain employs TRBV18 and TRBJ1-2; TRBD1 might be the D (5 bases). CDR3 length: 13 amino acids. V was shortened by 6 bases and J by 2 bases, with 10 bases between the two germline ends. CDR1 is KGHSH, CDR2 LQKENI, per germline. The CDR3 DNA follows: TGTGCCAGCTCCGACGACAGCAACTATGGCTACACCTTC. Amino acid sequence: CASSDDSNYGYTF.

This clonotype was detected ten times or more. Written as DNA, the CDR3 is TGTGCCTGGAGTGTACAGCGAAATCAGCCCCAGCATTTT. It translates to CAWSVQRNQPQHF. The gene calls are TRBV30 and TRBJ1-5; D remains unclear. The CDR3 has 13 residues. V was clipped by 0 bases and J by 4 bases, with 7 bases between them. The germline V gene encodes CDR1 GTSNPN and CDR2 SVGIG (reference sequence).

In this sample, this clonotype turned up many times. The chain couples TRBV19 to TRBJ1-6; unclear D gene. This CDR3 region has 15 residues. The V gene lost 4 bases and the J gene lost 7 bases, with 14 bases spanning the gap. Germline loops: CDR1 LNHDA, CDR2 SQIVND (reference sequence). CDR3 nucleotides: TGTGCCAGTAGTACCGCCCGAGGCCGCAATTCACCCCTCCACTTT. Protein product: CASSTARGRNSPLHF.